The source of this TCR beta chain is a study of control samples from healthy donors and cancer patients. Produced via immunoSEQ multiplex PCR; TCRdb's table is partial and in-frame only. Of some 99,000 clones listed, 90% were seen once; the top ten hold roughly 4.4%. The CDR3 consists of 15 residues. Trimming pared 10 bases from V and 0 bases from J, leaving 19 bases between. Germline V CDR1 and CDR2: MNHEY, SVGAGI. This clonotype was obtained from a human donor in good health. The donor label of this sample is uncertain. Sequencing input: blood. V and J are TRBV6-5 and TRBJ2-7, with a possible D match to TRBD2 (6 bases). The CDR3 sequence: CATGGTPPSSYEQYF. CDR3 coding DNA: TGTGCCACCGGAGGGACTCCGCCCAGCTCCTACGAGCAGTACTTC.